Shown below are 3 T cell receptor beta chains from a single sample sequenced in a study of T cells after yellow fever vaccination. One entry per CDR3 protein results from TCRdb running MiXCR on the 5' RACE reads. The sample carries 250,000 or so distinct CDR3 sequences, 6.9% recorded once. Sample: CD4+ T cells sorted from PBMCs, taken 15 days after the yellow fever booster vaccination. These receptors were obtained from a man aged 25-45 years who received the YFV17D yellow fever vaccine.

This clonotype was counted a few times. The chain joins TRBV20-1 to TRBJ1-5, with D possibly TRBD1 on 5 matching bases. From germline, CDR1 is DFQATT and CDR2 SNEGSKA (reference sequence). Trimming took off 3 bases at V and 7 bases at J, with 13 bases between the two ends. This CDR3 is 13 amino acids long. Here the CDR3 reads CSASMRGGQPQHF. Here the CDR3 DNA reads TGCAGTGCTAGTATGAGGGGTGGCCAGCCCCAGCATTTT.

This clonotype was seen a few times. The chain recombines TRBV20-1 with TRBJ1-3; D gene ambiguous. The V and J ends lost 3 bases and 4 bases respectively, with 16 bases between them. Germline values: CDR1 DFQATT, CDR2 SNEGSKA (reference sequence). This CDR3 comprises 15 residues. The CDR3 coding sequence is TGCAGTGCTAGTCCGGGTCGAGTAACGGGAAACACCATATATTTT. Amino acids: CSASPGRVTGNTIYF.

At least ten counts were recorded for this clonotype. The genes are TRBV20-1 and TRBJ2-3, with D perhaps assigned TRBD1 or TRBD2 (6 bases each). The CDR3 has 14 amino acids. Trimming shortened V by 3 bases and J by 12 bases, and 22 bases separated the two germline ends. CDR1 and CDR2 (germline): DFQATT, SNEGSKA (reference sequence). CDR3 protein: CSASGRGAGSPQYF. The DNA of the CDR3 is TGCAGTGCTAGTGGAAGGGGGGCCGGGAGTCCACAGTATTTT.